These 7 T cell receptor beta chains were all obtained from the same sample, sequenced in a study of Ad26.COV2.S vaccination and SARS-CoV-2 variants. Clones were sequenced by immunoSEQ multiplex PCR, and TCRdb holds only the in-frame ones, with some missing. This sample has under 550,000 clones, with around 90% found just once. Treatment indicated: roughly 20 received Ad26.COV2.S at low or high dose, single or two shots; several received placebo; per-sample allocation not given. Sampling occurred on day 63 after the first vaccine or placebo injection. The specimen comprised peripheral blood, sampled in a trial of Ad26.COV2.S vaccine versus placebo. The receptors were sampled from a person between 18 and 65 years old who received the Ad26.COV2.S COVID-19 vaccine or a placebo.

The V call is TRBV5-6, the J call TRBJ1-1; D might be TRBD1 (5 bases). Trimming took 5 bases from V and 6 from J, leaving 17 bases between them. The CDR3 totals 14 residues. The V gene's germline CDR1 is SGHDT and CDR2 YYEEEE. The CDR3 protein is CASRQGLFSAEAFF. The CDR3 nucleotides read TGTGCCAGCAGGCAGGGACTTTTCTCTGCTGAAGCTTTCTTT. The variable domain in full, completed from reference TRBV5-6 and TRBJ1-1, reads DAGVTQSPTHLIKTRGQQVTLRCSPKSGHDTVSWYQQALGQGPQFIFQYYEEEERQRGNFPDRFSGHQFPNYSSELNVNALLLGDSALYLCASRQGLFSAEAFFGQGTRLTVV.

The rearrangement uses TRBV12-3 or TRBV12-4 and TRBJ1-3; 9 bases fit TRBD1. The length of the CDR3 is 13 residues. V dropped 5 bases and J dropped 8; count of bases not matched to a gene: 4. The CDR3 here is CASSTGGLDTIYF. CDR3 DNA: TGTGCCAGCAGTACAGGGGGCTTAGACACCATATATTTT.

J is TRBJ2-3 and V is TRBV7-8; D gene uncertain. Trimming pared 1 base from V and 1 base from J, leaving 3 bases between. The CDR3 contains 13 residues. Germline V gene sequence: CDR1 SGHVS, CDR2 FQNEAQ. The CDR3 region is CASSLEGTDTQYF. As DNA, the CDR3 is TGTGCCAGCAGCTTAGAGGGCACAGATACGCAGTATTTT.

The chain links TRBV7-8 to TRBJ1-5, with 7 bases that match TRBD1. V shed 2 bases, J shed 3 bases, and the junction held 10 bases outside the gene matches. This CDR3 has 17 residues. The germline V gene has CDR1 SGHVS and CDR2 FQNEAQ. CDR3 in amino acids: CASSLRDGQVHNQPQHF. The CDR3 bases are TGTGCCAGCAGCTTAAGGGACGGACAGGTGCACAATCAGCCCCAGCATTTT.

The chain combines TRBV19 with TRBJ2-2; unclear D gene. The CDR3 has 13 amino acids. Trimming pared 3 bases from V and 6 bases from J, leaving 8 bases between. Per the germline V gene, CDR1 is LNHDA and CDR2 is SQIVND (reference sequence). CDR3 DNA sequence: TGTGCCAGTAGTATCATTGGATCCGGGGAGCTGTTTTTT. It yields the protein CASSIIGSGELFF.

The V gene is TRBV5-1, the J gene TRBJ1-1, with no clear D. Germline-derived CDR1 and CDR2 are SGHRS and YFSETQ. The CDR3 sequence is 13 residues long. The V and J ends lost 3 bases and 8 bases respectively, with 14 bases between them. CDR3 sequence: CASSWGGRSEAFF. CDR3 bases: TGCGCCAGCAGCTGGGGAGGGAGGAGCGAAGCTTTCTTT.

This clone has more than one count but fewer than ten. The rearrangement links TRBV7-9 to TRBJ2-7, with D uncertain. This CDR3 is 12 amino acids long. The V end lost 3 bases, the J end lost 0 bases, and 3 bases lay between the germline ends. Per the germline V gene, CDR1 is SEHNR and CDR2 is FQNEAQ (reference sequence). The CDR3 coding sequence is TGTGCCAGCAGCTTGATCTCCTACGAGCAGTACTTC. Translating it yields CASSLISYEQYF. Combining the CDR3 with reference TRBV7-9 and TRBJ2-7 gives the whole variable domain DTGVSQNPRHKITKRGQNVTFRCDPISEHNRLYWYRQTLGQGPEFLTYFQNEAQLEKSRLLSDRFSAERPKGSFSTLEIQRTEQGDSAMYLCASSLISYEQYFGPGTRLTVT.